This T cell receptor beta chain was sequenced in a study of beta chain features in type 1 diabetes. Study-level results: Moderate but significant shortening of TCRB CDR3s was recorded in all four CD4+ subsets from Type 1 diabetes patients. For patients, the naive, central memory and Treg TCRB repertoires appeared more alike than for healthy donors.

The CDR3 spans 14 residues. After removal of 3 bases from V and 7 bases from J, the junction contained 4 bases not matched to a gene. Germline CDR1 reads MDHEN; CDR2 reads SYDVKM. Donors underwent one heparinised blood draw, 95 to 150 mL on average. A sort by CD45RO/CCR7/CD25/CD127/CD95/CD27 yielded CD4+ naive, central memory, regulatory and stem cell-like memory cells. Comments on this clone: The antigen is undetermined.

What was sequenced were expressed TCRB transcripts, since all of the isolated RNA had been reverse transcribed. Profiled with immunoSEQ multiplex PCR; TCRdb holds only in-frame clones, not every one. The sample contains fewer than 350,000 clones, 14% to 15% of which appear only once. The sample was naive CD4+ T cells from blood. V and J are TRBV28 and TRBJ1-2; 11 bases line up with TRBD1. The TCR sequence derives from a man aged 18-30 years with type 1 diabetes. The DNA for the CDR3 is TGTGCCAGCAGTTTGTGGACAGGGGGCACTGGCTACACCTTC. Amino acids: CASSLWTGGTGYTF.